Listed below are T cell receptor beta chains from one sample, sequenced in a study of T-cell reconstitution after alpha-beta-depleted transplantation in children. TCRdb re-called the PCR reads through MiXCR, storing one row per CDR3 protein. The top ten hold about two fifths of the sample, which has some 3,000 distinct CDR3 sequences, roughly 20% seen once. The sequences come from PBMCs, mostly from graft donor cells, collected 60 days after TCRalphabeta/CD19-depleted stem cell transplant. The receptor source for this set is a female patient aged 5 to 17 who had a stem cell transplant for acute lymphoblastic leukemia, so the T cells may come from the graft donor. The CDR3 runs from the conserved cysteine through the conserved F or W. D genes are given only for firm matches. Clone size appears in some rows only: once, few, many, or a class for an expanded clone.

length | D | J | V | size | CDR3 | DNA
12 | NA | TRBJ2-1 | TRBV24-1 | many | CATSDSGDEQFF | TGTGCCACCAGTGATTCGGGCGATGAGCAGTTCTTC
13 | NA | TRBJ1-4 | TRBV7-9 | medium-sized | CASSLAGGEKLFF | TGTGCCAGCAGCTTAGCTGGGGGTGAAAAACTGTTTTTT
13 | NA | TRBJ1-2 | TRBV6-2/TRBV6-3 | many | CASSRGQHYGYTF | TGTGCCAGCAGTCGCGGACAGCACTATGGCTACACCTTC
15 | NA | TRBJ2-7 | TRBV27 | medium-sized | CASRRLGSGVYEQYF | TGTGCCAGCCGTCGTTTAGGGTCAGGGGTCTACGAGCAGTACTTC
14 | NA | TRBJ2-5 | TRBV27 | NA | CASSDFDDQETQYF | TGTGCCAGCAGTGACTTCGACGACCAAGAGACCCAGTACTTC
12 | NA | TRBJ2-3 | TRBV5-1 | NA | CASSPNTDTQYF | TGCGCCAGCAGCCCCAACACAGATACGCAGTATTTT
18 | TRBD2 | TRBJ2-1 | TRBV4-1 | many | CASSPGLAGLSSYNEQFF | TGCGCCAGCAGCCCGGGACTAGCGGGTCTGAGCTCCTACAATGAGCAGTTCTTC
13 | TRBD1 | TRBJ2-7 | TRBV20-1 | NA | CSASGTESSEQYF | TGCAGTGCTTCCGGGACAGAATCCTCCGAGCAGTACTTC
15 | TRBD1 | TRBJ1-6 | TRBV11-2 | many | CASSYDRDRNSPLHF | TGTGCCAGCAGCTACGACAGGGATCGGAATTCACCCCTCCACTTT
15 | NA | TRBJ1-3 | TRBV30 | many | CAWSVSGLSGNTIYF | TGTGCCTGGAGTGTCTCGGGCCTCTCTGGAAACACCATATATTTT